This T cell receptor (beta chain) was recorded in a study of identical twins. Template switching introduced a universal primer site, and the cDNA bore unique molecular identifiers. One entry per CDR3 protein results from TCRdb running MiXCR on the 5' RACE reads. The sample has fewer than 650,000 distinct CDR3 sequences, roughly 7.2% seen once. The table lists this clonotype with many counts. Every sampled donor was Caucasian and healthy. These same records also appear under a second study, on yellow fever vaccine responses in identical twins. From that study: Reports say the vaccine T cell response in twins looked partly convergent and partly personalized.

Sequencing was done on a sample of PBMCs. The receptor was derived from a woman between 18 and 29 years old in good health.

The CDR3 bases are TGTGCCAGCAGTCCTTCCCGGGGCCATAACTCTGGAAACACCATATATTTT. It translates to CASSPSRGHNSGNTIYF. V is TRBV12-3 or TRBV12-4 and J is TRBJ1-3; D might be TRBD1 (5 bases). This CDR3 has 17 amino acids. V lost 5 bases to trimming and J lost 0 bases, with 17 bases between them.